These 5 T cell receptor beta chains were sequenced from one sample in a study of T cells after yellow fever vaccination. One entry per CDR3 protein, called by TCRdb with MiXCR from the 5' RACE reads. Of hundreds of thousands of distinct CDR3 sequences listed, about 8.3% are singletons. This material consisted of PBMCs, taken roughly seven weeks after the first yellow fever vaccination. The receptors come from a man younger than 35 who received the YFV17D yellow fever vaccine.

Concerning this clonotype: A read error may account for a junction end that differs from germline. The V call is TRBV11-2, the J call TRBJ2-7; the match to TRBD2 covers 7 bases. CDR1 is SGHAT and CDR2 is FQNNGV in the germline V gene. The CDR3 spans 14 residues. CDR3: CASRLAAGPYEQYF. The CDR3 coding sequence is TGTGCCAGCAGATTAGCAGCGGGGCCCTACGAGCAGTACTTC.

This clonotype turned up a few times. This rearrangement joins TRBV7-9 to TRBJ2-3; the match to TRBD2 covers 7 bases. The germline gives CDR1 SEHNR, CDR2 FQNEAQ (reference sequence). Trimming at V came to 6 bases and at J to 8 bases, leaving 11 bases not matched to a gene. The CDR3 runs 14 residues. In DNA form, the CDR3 reads TGTGCCAGCAGGGCGGGGGAAGCAGCACGTACGCAGTATTTT. This sequence encodes CASRAGEAARTQYF.

The V call is TRBV4-3, the J call TRBJ2-7, with a weak D call TRBD1 (6 bases). Germline V gene lookup returns CDR1 LGHNA and CDR2 YSLEER. The CDR3 is 14 amino acids. V lost 1 base and J lost 7, with 14 bases in between. DNA of the CDR3: TGCGCCAGCAGCCAAGGAGTGGGGGCGAGGGAGCAGTACTTC. Its translation: CASSQGVGAREQYF.

The table lists this clonotype with many counts. The rearrangement joins TRBV5-1 to TRBJ2-3; TRBD2 aligns across 7 bases. CDR3 length equals 16 residues. V was clipped by 0 bases and J by 1 base; unmatched bases: 5. Germline V gene sequence: CDR1 SGHRS, CDR2 YFSETQ. Here the CDR3 reads CASSLAMAGGTDTQYF. The DNA for the CDR3 is TGCGCCAGCAGCTTGGCCATGGCGGGGGGCACAGATACGCAGTATTTT.

This clonotype was observed a handful of times. The chain employs TRBV6-2 or TRBV6-3 and TRBJ2-3; 7 bases map to TRBD1. From germline, CDR1 is MNHEY and CDR2 SVGEGT. This CDR3 comprises 15 residues. Losses at the gene ends were 6 bases for V and 2 bases for J; bases not matched to a gene: 8. The CDR3 sequence: CASSPGTAITDTQYF. The CDR3 DNA follows: TGTGCCAGCAGCCCAGGGACAGCCATCACAGATACGCAGTATTTT.